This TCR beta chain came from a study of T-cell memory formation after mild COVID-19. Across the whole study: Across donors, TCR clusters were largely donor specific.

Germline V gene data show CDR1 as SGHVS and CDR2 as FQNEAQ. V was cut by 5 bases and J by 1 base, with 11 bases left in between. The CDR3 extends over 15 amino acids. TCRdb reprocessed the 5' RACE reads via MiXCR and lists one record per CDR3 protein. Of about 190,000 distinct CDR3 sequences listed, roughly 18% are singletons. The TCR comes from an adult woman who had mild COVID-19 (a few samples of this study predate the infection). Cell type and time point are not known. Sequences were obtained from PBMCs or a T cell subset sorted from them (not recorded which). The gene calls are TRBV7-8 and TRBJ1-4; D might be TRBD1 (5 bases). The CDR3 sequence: CASSPGGGTNEKLFF. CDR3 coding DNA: TGTGCCAGCAGCCCGGGTGGGGGAACTAATGAAAAACTGTTTTTT.